This T cell receptor beta chain emerged from a study of human CD8 memory T cell subsets. Study outcomes and limitations: Only minimal overlap was seen between the stem-like memory and the precursor exhausted T cell repertoires. Exclusively the beta chains of the T cell receptor underwent sequencing in this study. Going by Chao1 estimates, stem-like memory T cells seemed to be more diverse than precursor exhausted T cells. Stem-like memory and precursor exhausted T cells were similarly highly diverse; effector memory cells were not.

CCR7+ PD-1+ TIGIT+ early memory CD8+ T cells with exhausted-like traits constituted the TPEX cells. UMI-labeled 5' RACE produced the TCR beta libraries. TCRdb reprocessed the 5' RACE reads and keeps a single row for each CDR3 protein, giving no DNA. The specimen's table records roughly 5,000 distinct CDR3 sequences. Concerning this clonotype itself: Antigen unknown.

The germline V gene has CDR1 LGHNA and CDR2 YSLEER. CDR3 length: 14 residues. The TCR originated in a human donor in good health. The gene calls are TRBV4-3 and TRBJ2-1; TCRdb gives TRBD2 as the D gene, but with no DNA this cannot be confirmed. The sample was CD8+ T cells from PBMCs. CDR3 sequence reads: CASSQVYSGNEQFF.